This T cell receptor beta chain was recorded in a study of shared clonotypes between healthy human individuals (dated by TCRdb to the early 2020s). Describing the broader study: Three men and a couple of women, aged 18 to 49 years, made up the cohort. Leukapheresis yielded between about 0.85 and 9.5 billion PBMCs per donor. To increase sequencing depth and limit assay-specific biases, different laboratories used diverse techniques to prepare libraries and sequence TCR repertoires. The study deeply sequenced blood TCR repertoires of five healthy adults to estimate repertoire size and the extent of clonotype sharing between individuals.

The research as a whole found: Based on pairwise subsampling, the degree of clonotype sharing among donors was expected to be affected by sequencing depth. Because the study included only a small number of donors, the genetic and exposure-history diversity represented was limited. Sampling was limited to blood, and TCR repertoires in tissue likely differ from TCR repertoires in blood.

The CDR3 spans 17 residues, from the cysteine through the phenylalanine. Just CDR3 DNA is preserved here, 51 bases in frame from base 1. V is pared back by 5 bases and J by 1 base, with 19 bases lying between the germline termini. The germline V gene specifies SGHRS as CDR1 and YFSETQ as CDR2. Regarding this clone: Its antigen remains unidentified. Base qualities were left out, and no much larger clone turns up one base away.

Healthy HIV-negative adults with no recently reported acute infections or vaccinations were included as donors. All donors were Caucasian adults living in Nashville, Tennessee, USA. For unsorted samples, tens of millions of PBMCs were counted, and genomic DNA was extracted using the QIAamp DNA Blood Mini kit. Blood was collected by leukapheresis, and PBMCs were isolated by Ficoll-Histopaque density gradient centrifugation and then cryopreserved in liquid nitrogen vapor phase. Using the deep immunoSEQ assay, multiplex PCR amplified TCR CDR3 regions from genomic DNA. Extracted genomic DNA from each cell subset was distributed evenly across all wells of several immunoSEQ 96-well plates, and each plate was treated as a replicate. For unsorted PBMC, each replicate PCR was loaded with approximately 330 ng genomic DNA, equivalent to roughly 31,000 T cell genomes. Genomic DNA from unsorted PBMC was sequenced over ten immunoSEQ deep assay plates. Purified libraries were measured with a Qubit 3.0 fluorometer, size-checked on a Bioanalyzer 2100, and measured again with the KAPA Library Quantification kit. A separate single-read 150-cycle Illumina NextSeq 550 flow cell was used to sequence each immunoSEQ 96-well plate. The published analysis was carried out like this. The immunoSEQ output contained only junctional sequences without quality scores, so filtering could not match that applied to full-length reads. Sequences were annotated with PyIR, a Python wrapper for IgBLAST v1.9, and V/J genes and CDR3 were assigned using IMGT germline references. Any read was removed if the V/J assignment was weak (E-value above 1e-6), the CDR3 was missing, or the read contained stop codons, out-of-frame junctions, or ambiguous translated residues. V3J clonotypes were defined as sequences sharing the same inferred V gene, J gene, and CDR3 amino acid sequence. To compute the percentage overlap between repertoires, the number of shared unique clonotypes was divided by the size of the smaller repertoire. RTK rarefaction, the Chao1 estimator, and Recon v2.1 estimates of unobserved clonotypes were used to assess repertoire richness. TCRdb took over this immuneACCESS table, retaining in-frame rearrangements with V and J assigned. Such tables are incomplete; in checked studies, under half of the missing clones stem from an unresolved V gene, and the remainder is unexplained. V and J calls and clone size are those listed in that table; D and trimming were worked out from the DNA. Present in this sample are about 470,000 clones, roughly 83% of which were seen just once. The ten most abundant clones make up around 14% of the sample.

This chain joins TRBV5-1 to TRBJ2-1; the D call is tentative, TRBD1 or TRBD2, as each matches 5 bases. The sample was PBMCs. The source is a woman in her forties in good health. Some clones in this sample may be carry-over from other donors' samples. The DNA sequence is given as TGCGCCAGCAGTTTCTACGGGACCGACGGATCCTACAATGAGCAGTTCTTC. This encodes CASSFYGTDGSYNEQFF.